The 18 T cell receptor beta chains below come from one sample, sequenced in a study of T cell repertoires in cytomegalovirus infection. Antigen specificity for these receptors is unknown. TCRdb reanalysed the reads using MiXCR and keeps one entry per CDR3 protein. The sample carries fewer than 850,000 distinct CDR3 sequences, 25% to 35% recorded once. The sample was cultured CD8+ T cells from PBMCs, taken from culture after CMV antigen stimulation. These receptors all come from a human donor in good health (CMV status not recorded). Some clones in this sample may be carry-over from other donors' samples.

A few counts support this clonotype. The rearrangement links TRBV27 to TRBJ1-2; weak D call: TRBD1 (5 bases). The germline CDR1 and CDR2 sequences are MNHEY and SMNVEV (reference sequence). V was pared by 2 bases and J by 3 bases, with 13 bases between. This CDR3 spans 15 amino acids. In DNA form, the CDR3 reads TGTGCCAGCAGTTTAGCTGCAGGGAATTACTATGGCTACACCTTC. It translates to CASSLAAGNYYGYTF.

V and J are TRBV20-1 and TRBJ2-7; D uncertain. CDR3 length: 10 residues. In germline, CDR1 is DFQATT, CDR2 SNEGSKA (reference sequence). V gave up 6 bases and J gave up 5 bases, with 8 bases separating them. The CDR3 protein is CSAGGHEQYV. The DNA of the CDR3 is TGCAGTGCCGGTGGGCACGAGCAGTACGTC.

The chain has TRBV29-1 and TRBJ1-1; 7 bases are a match to TRBD1. The V gene's germline CDR1 is SQVTM and CDR2 ANQGSEA. This CDR3 comprises 15 residues. V dropped 6 bases and J dropped 0; count of bases not matched to a gene: 10. The CDR3 sequence is CSVAIRDSLNTEAFF. CDR3 in DNA: TGCAGCGTCGCTATTCGGGACAGCTTGAACACTGAAGCTTTCTTT.

This chain joins TRBV12-3 or TRBV12-4 and TRBJ1-3; D uncertain. The CDR3 is 11 amino acids. Trimming shortened V by 8 bases and J by 1 base, and 3 bases separated the two germline ends. CDR3 residues: CASQSGNTIYF. CDR3 DNA sequence: TGTGCCAGCCAGTCTGGAAACACCATATATTTT.

This clonotype has only one observation. The V and J genes are TRBV2 and TRBJ1-1; TRBD1 agrees at 7 bases. Germline V lookup: CDR1 SNHLY, CDR2 FYNNEI. Unmatched junction bases numbered 10, after V lost 6 bases and J lost 6 bases. The CDR3 extends over 14 amino acids. The CDR3 here is CASSPTGPLAEAFF. CDR3 coding DNA: TGTGCCAGCAGCCCGACAGGGCCGTTGGCTGAAGCTTTCTTT.

This clonotype has a handful of counts. The chain has TRBV15 and TRBJ2-7; D may be TRBD2 (5 bases). The germline V gene encodes CDR1 LNHNV and CDR2 YYDKDF (reference sequence). The CDR3 is 15 residues long. V was cut by 5 bases and J by 4 bases, with 18 bases left in between. The CDR3 here is CATSDAGEKGYEQYV. The CDR3 DNA is TGTGCCACCAGCGATGCCGGGGAAAAGGGTTACGAGCAGTACGTC.

V is TRBV27 and J is TRBJ2-3; D is undetermined. V gave up 3 bases and J gave up 4 bases, with 8 bases separating them. The CDR3 is 13 residues long. Germline CDR1 reads MNHEY; CDR2 reads SMNVEV (reference sequence). The CDR3 DNA is TGTGCCAGCAGTTTTGCAGGCTCAGATACGCAGTATTTT. Translation gives CASSFAGSDTQYF.

This clonotype was found many times. The chain employs TRBV11-2 and TRBJ1-1, with 8 bases that match TRBD1. Unmatched junction bases numbered 4, after V lost 4 bases and J lost 0 bases. The length of the CDR3 is 15 residues. Germline assignment: CDR1 SGHAT and CDR2 FQNNGV. As DNA, the CDR3 is TGTGCCAGCAGCTCCCGGACAGGGATGAACACTGAAGCTTTCTTT. Protein product: CASSSRTGMNTEAFF.

The J gene is TRBJ1-1, the V gene TRBV14; no reliable D call. Trimming removed 2 bases at V and 3 bases at J, with 13 bases between. The CDR3 has 15 amino acids. Germline CDR1 is SGHDN and CDR2 is FVKESK. This CDR3 is CASSQSGPAYTEAFF. CDR3 nucleotides: TGTGCCAGCAGCCAAAGCGGGCCGGCGTACACTGAAGCTTTCTTT.

This clonotype was observed a handful of times. The chain combines TRBV27 with TRBJ1-2, with 7 bases fitting TRBD1. The ends lost 6 bases at V and 10 bases at J; junction bases unmatched: 11. The CDR3 covers 13 residues. The V gene's germline CDR1 is MNHEY and CDR2 SMNVEV (reference sequence). In DNA, the CDR3 is TGTGCCAGCAGGGGGGGACAGTCCTCGTTCTACACCTTC. Translation: CASRGGQSSFYTF.

This clonotype has ten or more counts. This chain joins TRBV6-5 and TRBJ1-2, with D maybe TRBD1 (5 bases). CDR3 length equals 13 residues. Germline V CDR1 and CDR2: MNHEY, SVGAGI. V lost 6 bases and J lost 5, with 13 bases in between. CDR3 nucleotides: TGTGCCAGCAGCTTCGGGACGGAATATGGCTACACCTTC. This gives the protein CASSFGTEYGYTF.

This clonotype occurred a few times. The J gene is TRBJ1-3, the V gene TRBV7-9; D gene ambiguous. This CDR3 has 15 residues. Germline CDR1 is SEHNR and CDR2 is FQNEAQ (reference sequence). V lost 1 base to trimming and J lost 2 bases, with 9 bases between them. The CDR3 DNA reads TGTGCCAGCAGCTTAGAAGGCAGCACTGGAAACACCATATATTTT. This translates into CASSLEGSTGNTIYF.

This clonotype was counted only a few times. The rearrangement joins TRBV29-1 to TRBJ2-3; no clear D. CDR1 SQVTM and CDR2 ANQGSEA come from the germline V gene. This CDR3 has 12 amino acids. V was cut by 8 bases and J by 6 bases, with 15 bases left in between. CDR3 loop: CSISSRPDTQYF. The CDR3 nucleotides read TGCAGCATTTCGTCGCGTCCCGATACGCAGTATTTT.

The CDR3 reads CASSRVRGYEQYV. CDR3 bases: TGTGCCAGCTCCCGGGTCCGTGGATACGAGCAGTACGTC. This chain joins TRBV28 and TRBJ2-7; D is unresolved. V lost 8 bases, J lost 4 bases, and 15 bases lay in between. CDR1 is MDHEN, CDR2 SYDVKM, per germline. This CDR3 region has 13 residues.

Only a few counts were recorded for this clonotype. The V and J genes are TRBV19 and TRBJ2-5, with D unresolved. V was trimmed by 3 bases and J by 1 base, leaving 0 bases between them. This CDR3 spans 11 amino acids. Germline values: CDR1 LNHDA, CDR2 SQIVND (reference sequence). CDR3 sequence (DNA): TGTGCCAGTAGTATCCAAGAGACCCAGTACTTC. It specifies CASSIQETQYF.

At least ten counts were recorded for this clonotype. This chain connects TRBV7-8 to TRBJ2-5; unclear D gene. There are 13 residues in the CDR3. CDR1 is SGHVS, CDR2 FQNEAQ, per germline. The V end lost 4 bases, the J end lost 10 bases, and 16 bases lay between the germline ends. CDR3 amino acids: CASSSPGRLDQYF. The CDR3 DNA is TGTGCCAGCAGCTCGCCAGGAAGGCTGGACCAGTACTTC. The variable domain in full, with the rest retrieved from reference TRBV7-8 and TRBJ2-5, is GAGVSQSPRYKVAKRGQDVALRCDPISGHVSLFWYQQALGQGPEFLTYFQNEAQLDKSGLPSDRFFAERPEGSVSTLKIQRTQQEDSAVYLCASSSPGRLDQYFGPGTRLLVL.

The rearrangement uses TRBV19 and TRBJ1-1; no firm D call. Germline assignment: CDR1 LNHDA and CDR2 SQIVND (reference sequence). Trimming shortened V by 9 bases and J by 3 bases, and 14 bases separated the two germline ends. The CDR3 is 13 amino acids. The CDR3 bases are TGTGCCAGCCGACGGAGGGCCTACACTGAAGCTTTCTTT. Translation: CASRRRAYTEAFF.

The chain recombines TRBV28 with TRBJ1-3; D not resolved. Trimming removed 3 bases at V and 0 bases at J, with 12 bases between. The CDR3 extends over 16 amino acids. Germline CDR1 MDHEN, CDR2 SYDVKM. The CDR3 DNA is TGTGCCAGCAGTTTCCCGGGGTCCTCCTCTGGAAACACCATATATTTT. It yields the protein CASSFPGSSSGNTIYF.